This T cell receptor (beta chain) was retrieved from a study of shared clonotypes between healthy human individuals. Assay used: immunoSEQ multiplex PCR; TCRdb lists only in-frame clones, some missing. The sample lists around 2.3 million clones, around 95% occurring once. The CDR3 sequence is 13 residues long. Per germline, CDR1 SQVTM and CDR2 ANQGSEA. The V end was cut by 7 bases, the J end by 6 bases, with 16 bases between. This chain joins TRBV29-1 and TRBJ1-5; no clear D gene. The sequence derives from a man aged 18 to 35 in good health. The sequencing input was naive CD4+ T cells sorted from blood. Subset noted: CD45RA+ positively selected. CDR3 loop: CSAMAGLSQPQHF. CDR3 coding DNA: TGCAGCGCTATGGCGGGCTTGAGTCAGCCCCAGCATTTT.